The 28 T cell receptor beta chains in this list originate from one sample, sequenced in a study of metastatic and nonmetastatic thyroid tumors. TCRdb reprocessed the PCR reads using MiXCR. The table has around 6,000 clones, just under 30% seen once. All patients reached thyroid surgery having received no treatment beforehand. Sequences were obtained from adjacent normal tissue. These receptor sequences come from a female donor with papillary thyroid cancer or a benign thyroid nodule (not recorded which). Some clones in this sample may be carry-over from other donors' samples.

This clone is large within its sample. The V and J genes are TRBV19 and TRBJ2-7, with TRBD1 as a possible D gene (6 bases). Germline V CDR1 and CDR2: LNHDA, SQIVND (reference sequence). Trimming took 10 bases from V and 4 from J, leaving 20 bases between them. The CDR3 totals 14 residues. The CDR3 DNA follows: TGTGCCACCACCGAACCGTTAGGGGGATACGAGCAGTACTTC. Protein: CATTEPLGGYEQYF.

This clone rates as large (0.1 to 1%). The gene calls are TRBV6-6 and TRBJ1-2, with a weak D call TRBD1 (6 bases). Germline V gene sequence: CDR1 MNHNY, CDR2 SVGAGI (reference sequence). The CDR3 has 13 amino acids. V lost 2 bases to trimming and J lost 6 bases, with 10 bases between them. The CDR3 DNA reads as TGTGCCAGCAGTTACCCCAGGGGTAATGGCTACACCTTC. Translating it yields CASSYPRGNGYTF.

The chain couples TRBV20-1 to TRBJ2-7; D not resolved. CDR1 is DFQATT and CDR2 is SNEGSKA in the germline V gene (reference sequence). V gave up 2 bases and J gave up 3 bases, with 14 bases separating them. The CDR3 covers 14 residues. CDR3 bases: TGCAGTGCTAGATCCGGGTCTTCTTACTACGAGCAGTACTTC. Translated: CSARSGSSYYEQYF.

The chain couples TRBV19 to TRBJ2-6; D gene ambiguous. The V and J ends lost 4 bases and 2 bases respectively, with 6 bases between them. CDR1 and CDR2 (germline): LNHDA, SQIVND (reference sequence). The CDR3 spans 14 residues. CDR3 DNA: TGTGCCAGTAGTAGTTCAGCTGGGGCCAACGTCCTGACTTTC. Residues: CASSSSAGANVLTF. The full variable domain, in which reference TRBV19 and TRBJ2-6 provide the parts outside the CDR3, is DGGITQSPKYLFRKEGQNVTLSCEQNLNHDAMYWYRQDPGQGLRLIYYSQIVNDFQKGDIAEGYSVSREKKESFPLTVTSAQKNPTAFYLCASSSSAGANVLTFGAGSRLTVL.

This clone showed up just a few times. The chain uses TRBV2 and TRBJ2-7, with 7 nucleotides matching TRBD1. Germline V gene data show CDR1 as SNHLY and CDR2 as FYNNEI. The CDR3 is made up of 15 amino acids. The junction had 8 bases not matched to a gene; V was cut back by 6 bases and J by 0 bases. The CDR3 here is CASSASGQPSYEQYF. The CDR3 DNA is TGTGCCAGCAGCGCCTCGGGACAGCCCTCCTACGAGCAGTACTTC.

This clone is large. Other DNA sequences within the sample encode an identical CDR3. The chain couples TRBV27 to TRBJ2-1; D possibly matches TRBD1 or TRBD2 (5 bases each). Germline V CDR1 and CDR2: MNHEY, SMNVEV (reference sequence). The CDR3 is 15 amino acids. V dropped 6 bases and J dropped 2 bases, with 14 bases sitting between them. This CDR3 is CASSRRDRAYNEQFF. CDR3 nucleotides: TGTGCCAGCAGCCGCCGGGACCGAGCCTACAATGAGCAGTTCTTC.

The chain carries TRBV27 and TRBJ1-4; 7 bases map to TRBD1. V gave up 6 bases and J gave up 3 bases; unmatched junction bases: 10. Germline V CDR1 and CDR2: MNHEY, SMNVEV (reference sequence). CDR3 length equals 16 residues. CDR3 in amino acids: CASRSEGAGPNEKLFF. Written as DNA, the CDR3 is TGTGCCAGCAGAAGCGAGGGGGCGGGACCTAATGAAAAACTGTTTTTT. Variable domain in full (rest from reference TRBV27 and TRBJ1-4): EAQVTQNPRYLITVTGKKLTVTCSQNMNHEYMSWYRQDPGLGLRQIYYSMNVEVTDKGDVPEGYKVSRKEKRNFPLILESPSPNQTSLYFCASRSEGAGPNEKLFFGSGTQLSVL.

This clone was counted a single time. The chain joins TRBV9 to TRBJ2-1; 16 bases are shared with TRBD2. Germline V gives CDR1 SGDLS, CDR2 YYNGEE. This CDR3 comprises 18 residues. V was pared by 0 bases and J by 9 bases, with 9 bases of the junction left unmatched. The CDR3 loop reads CASSVEGTSGRAEGEQFF. The CDR3 DNA follows: TGTGCCAGCAGCGTAGAAGGGACTAGCGGGAGGGCGGAGGGTGAGCAGTTCTTC.

This clone was observed a few times. The gene calls are TRBV6-2 or TRBV6-3 and TRBJ2-5; possible D gene TRBD2, 5 bases. TRBJ2-1 matches the DNA end more closely, so the J call is doubtful. The CDR3 consists of 15 residues. Per the germline V gene, CDR1 is MNHEY and CDR2 is SVGEGT. CDR3 coding DNA: TGTGCCAGCAGTTACGGCTCTAGCATCGACAATGAGCAGTTCTTC. Protein sequence: CASSYGSSIDNEQFF.

The V call is TRBV3-1, the J call TRBJ2-7; D could derive from TRBD1 or TRBD2 (6 bases each). This CDR3 is 15 amino acids long. Germline CDR1 is LGHDT and CDR2 is YNNKEL (reference sequence). The V end was cut by 4 bases, the J end by 6 bases, with 19 bases between. The CDR3 DNA is TGTGCCAGCAGCCCCAGCGTGGGGGGCATAGGCGAGCAGTACTTC. Residues: CASSPSVGGIGEQYF.

The chain has TRBV28 and TRBJ2-5; 15 nucleotides match TRBD2. V lost 3 bases, J lost 4 bases, and 0 bases stayed unmatched. This CDR3 comprises 15 residues. CDR1 is MDHEN, CDR2 SYDVKM, per germline. CDR3 nucleotide sequence: TGTGCCAGCAGTTTGGGACTAGCGGGAGGAGAGACCCAGTACTTC. Translated: CASSLGLAGGETQYF.

The chain links TRBV6-1 to TRBJ2-3, with D unclear. The CDR3 loop spans 15 amino acids. Per the germline V gene, CDR1 is MNHNS and CDR2 is SASEGT. V was shortened by 6 bases and J by 3 bases, with 16 bases between the two germline ends. CDR3 sequence (DNA): TGTGCCAGCAGGATAAGCGTGAGAAGGACAGATACGCAGTATTTT. Translating gives CASRISVRRTDTQYF.

With respect to this clone: As the CDR3 is not closed by the conserved phenylalanine or tryptophan, this likely results from a read error. No DNA is shown, since the ends of the CDR3 on it are uncertain; the CDR3 is the one TCRdb lists. V is TRBV27 and J is TRBJ1-4. Germline V gene sequence: CDR1 MNHEY, CDR2 SMNVEV (reference sequence). Counting both end residues, the CDR3 totals 14 amino acids. The CDR3 loop reads CASIGPLKNEKMFL.

The chain is built from TRBV28 and TRBJ2-2, with D tentatively TRBD1 (5 bases). Germline CDR1 is MDHEN and CDR2 is SYDVKM. The CDR3 spans 16 residues. Trimming pared 6 bases from V and 2 bases from J, leaving 16 bases between. CDR3 sequence (DNA): TGTGCCAGCAGCCCCTCCTCAGGGCGAAACACCGGGGAGCTGTTTTTT. Protein product: CASSPSSGRNTGELFF. The full variable domain, completed using reference TRBV28 and TRBJ2-2, is DVKVTQSSRYLVKRTGEKVFLECVQDMDHENMFWYRQDPGLGLRLIYFSYDVKMKEKGDIPEGYSVSREKKERFSLILESASTNQTSMYLCASSPSSGRNTGELFFGEGSRLTVL.

This clone was detected ten times or more. A much larger clone is a single base away; this may be a read error. This sequence joins TRBV20-1 and TRBJ2-5; the D call may be TRBD1 or TRBD2 (5 bases each). Per the germline V gene, CDR1 is DFQATT and CDR2 is SNEGSKA (reference sequence). The CDR3 runs 12 residues. This CDR3 is CSPGSGQKTQYF. The CDR3 coding sequence is TGCAGCCCGGGGAGCGGACAAAAGACCCAGTACTTC.

This clone was seen more than once but under ten times. The chain recombines TRBV20-1 with TRBJ1-2, with D uncertain. The CDR3 has 9 amino acids. The germline V and J ends were trimmed by 6 bases and 7 bases, with 6 bases remaining between them. Germline V gene sequence: CDR1 DFQATT, CDR2 SNEGSKA (reference sequence). CDR3 sequence: CSARLGYTF. The CDR3 DNA is TGCAGTGCAAGACTTGGCTACACCTTC.

By sample share, this clone is medium-sized (0.01 to 0.1%). V and J are TRBV25-1 and TRBJ2-3; TRBD2 agrees at 7 bases. V trimming: 8 bases; J trimming: 7 bases; junction bases outside the gene matches: 15. CDR3 size: 15 residues. Germline V gives CDR1 MGHDK, CDR2 SYGVNS. In DNA, the CDR3 is TGTGCCAGCGGCGACGCGGGGCGGGGGTCCTATACGCAGTATTTT. It specifies CASGDAGRGSYTQYF.

The V call is TRBV20-1, the J call TRBJ1-1; D remains ambiguous. CDR1 is DFQATT, CDR2 SNEGSKA, per germline (reference sequence). The CDR3 covers 16 residues. The V gene lost 0 bases and the J gene lost 4 bases, with 18 bases spanning the gap. As DNA, the CDR3 is TGCAGTGCTAGAGATCAAGGGCGAGGGAGGCTCACTGAAGCTTTCTTT. It yields the protein CSARDQGRGRLTEAFF.

V usage is TRBV6-1 and J usage is TRBJ1-3; TRBD1 matches at 7 bases. With 6 bases clipped from V and 0 bases from J, the junction kept 5 bases outside the gene matches. The CDR3 is made up of 15 amino acids. CDR1 MNHNS and CDR2 SASEGT come from the germline V gene. Written as DNA, the CDR3 is TGTGCCAGCAGCGCAGGGGGTGGCTCTGGAAACACCATATATTTT. As protein: CASSAGGGSGNTIYF.

The V and J genes are TRBV20-1 and TRBJ2-1; TRBD2 agrees at 11 bases. Trimming removed 3 bases from V and 3 bases from J; junction bases left unmatched: 4. Germline assignment: CDR1 DFQATT and CDR2 SNEGSKA (reference sequence). This CDR3 contains 15 residues. The CDR3 here is CSARWTSGFYNEQFF. CDR3 nucleotides: TGCAGTGCTAGGTGGACTAGCGGGTTCTACAATGAGCAGTTCTTC.

The chain employs TRBV7-8 and TRBJ2-5, with 14 bases fitting TRBD2. Germline assignment: CDR1 SGHVS and CDR2 FQNEAQ. The ends lost 0 bases at V and 2 bases at J; junction bases unmatched: 5. The CDR3 runs to 18 residues. CDR3 DNA sequence: TGTGCCAGCAGCTTAGCGTGGACTAGCGGGGGGAGTCAAGAGACCCAGTACTTC. Amino acid sequence: CASSLAWTSGGSQETQYF.

The chain carries TRBV7-9 and TRBJ1-5, with D tentatively TRBD1 (5 bases). Trimming took off 1 base at V and 4 bases at J, with 5 bases between the two ends. CDR3 length: 13 amino acids. Germline CDR1 reads SEHNR; CDR2 reads FQNEAQ (reference sequence). The chain's CDR3 is CASSLGQNQPQHF. The DNA for the CDR3 is TGTGCCAGCAGCTTAGGACAGAATCAGCCCCAGCATTTT. The whole variable domain, filled in from reference TRBV7-9 and TRBJ1-5, reads DTGVSQNPRHKITKRGQNVTFRCDPISEHNRLYWYRQTLGQGPEFLTYFQNEAQLEKSRLLSDRFSAERPKGSFSTLEIQRTEQGDSAMYLCASSLGQNQPQHFGDGTRLSIL.

This clone has more than one count but fewer than ten. The J gene is TRBJ2-1, the V gene TRBV27; TRBD2 might be the D (5 bases). Between the trimmed V and J ends, which lost 6 bases and 9 bases, there was a span of 21 bases. Germline V gives CDR1 MNHEY, CDR2 SMNVEV (reference sequence). The CDR3 sequence is 15 residues long. The chain's CDR3 is CASRQNRQGAGEQFF. CDR3 nucleotides: TGTGCCAGCAGGCAAAACAGACAAGGCGCGGGTGAGCAGTTCTTC.

The V gene is TRBV5-1, the J gene TRBJ1-2, with 10 bases aligning to TRBD1. The CDR3 is 16 amino acids. Trimming at V came to 2 bases and at J to 6 bases, leaving 10 bases not matched to a gene. Germline-derived CDR1 and CDR2 are SGHRS and YFSETQ. CDR3 DNA sequence: TGCGCCAGCAGCTTCGCCGGGACAGGGGATTCAGATGGCTACACCTTC. This gives the protein CASSFAGTGDSDGYTF.

This rearrangement joins TRBV27 to TRBJ2-3; D ambiguous. This CDR3 has 14 residues. V shed 6 bases and J shed 3 bases, with 13 bases lying between them. Germline lookup yields CDR1 MNHEY and CDR2 SMNVEV (reference sequence). CDR3 bases: TGTGCCAGCAGCGCCAGCTGGCGGACAGATACGCAGTATTTT. Its translation is CASSASWRTDTQYF.

The chain links TRBV5-1 to TRBJ1-2, with 8 nucleotides matching TRBD1. This CDR3 comprises 14 residues. Germline assignment: CDR1 SGHRS and CDR2 YFSETQ. Trimming at V came to 4 bases and at J to 5 bases, leaving 7 bases not matched to a gene. The CDR3 reads CASSPSTGEYGYTF. In DNA, the CDR3 is TGCGCCAGCAGCCCGTCGACAGGGGAATATGGCTACACCTTC.

Judged by abundance, this clone is large. The rearrangement uses TRBV12-3 or TRBV12-4 and TRBJ2-7; 10 bases agree with TRBD2. The CDR3 is made up of 15 amino acids. The ends lost 3 bases at V and 6 bases at J; junction bases unmatched: 8. CDR3 residues: CASSFQLAGVAEQYF. CDR3 in DNA: TGTGCCAGCAGTTTCCAGCTAGCGGGAGTGGCCGAGCAGTACTTC.

This sequence joins TRBV20-1 and TRBJ2-3, with D tentatively TRBD1 (6 bases). Germline assignment: CDR1 DFQATT and CDR2 SNEGSKA (reference sequence). The CDR3 contains 14 residues. The ends were cut back, 6 bases at V and 0 bases at J, with 13 bases in the middle. The CDR3 DNA reads as TGCAGTGCCCCGGACAGCTTTAGCACAGATACGCAGTATTTT. It encodes CSAPDSFSTDTQYF.